This T cell receptor (beta chain) came from a study of shared clonotypes between healthy human individuals. Findings and limits, study-wide: Relative to memory subsets, naive subsets generally showed larger estimated richness.

As regards this clone: Its cognate antigen is unknown.

CDR1 is ENHRY, CDR2 SYGVKD, per germline. The germline V and J ends were trimmed by 6 bases and 6 bases, with 5 bases remaining between them. There are 10 residues in the CDR3. Libraries were prepared by immunoSEQ multiplex PCR; TCRdb keeps only in-frame clonotypes and omits some of them. This sample has about 190,000 clones, with approximately 61% found just once. The sequence was collected from a man younger than 40 in good health. V usage is TRBV10-3 and J usage is TRBJ1-2; D unresolved. Sequencing was done on a sample of memory CD4+ T cells sorted from blood. Documented subset: CD45RA-negative fraction. The DNA for the CDR3 is TGTGCCATCAGGGGCAATGGCTACACCTTC. It encodes CAIRGNGYTF.